One and the same sample provided the 14 T cell receptor beta chains below, sequenced in a study of blood T cell repertoires in COVID-19. Sequenced by immunoSEQ multiplex PCR; TCRdb stores in-frame clones only, minus some. The sample carries roughly 360,000 clones, 70% to 85% recorded once. Input material: peripheral blood. Receptors originate from a human donor with acute or convalescent COVID-19. The donor label of this sample is uncertain.

V and J are TRBV7-2 and TRBJ2-7, with D tentatively TRBD2 (5 bases). The CDR3 is 14 amino acids. CDR1 is SGHTA and CDR2 is FQGNSA in the germline V gene. Trimming pared 1 base from V and 3 bases from J, leaving 10 bases between. The chain's CDR3 is CASSLEADYYEQYF. The CDR3 coding sequence is TGTGCCAGCAGCTTAGAGGCAGACTACTACGAGCAGTACTTC.

This clone has just one count. The chain recombines TRBV2 with TRBJ2-7; D is possibly TRBD1 (5 bases). Germline V gives CDR1 SNHLY, CDR2 FYNNEI. The germline V and J ends were trimmed by 10 bases and 1 base, with 17 bases remaining between them. The CDR3 length is 14 residues. Here the CDR3 reads CATRAGSVSYEQYF. The CDR3 region has the DNA TGTGCCACCAGGGCCGGGTCCGTATCCTACGAGCAGTACTTC. Full variable domain (outside the CDR3, taken from reference TRBV2 and TRBJ2-7): EPEVTQTPSHQVTQMGQEVILRCVPISNHLYFYWYRQILGQKVEFLVSFYNNEISEKSEIFDDQFSVERPDGSNFTLKIRSTKLEDSAMYFCATRAGSVSYEQYFGPGTRLTVT.

The rearrangement links TRBV5-1 to TRBJ2-3, with 10 nucleotides matching TRBD2. Germline CDR1 reads SGHRS; CDR2 reads YFSETQ. V gave up 3 bases and J gave up 2 bases; unmatched junction bases: 6. The CDR3 runs to 16 residues. The CDR3 sequence: CASSYIAGGTTDTQYF. CDR3 sequence (DNA): TGCGCCAGCAGCTACATAGCGGGGGGTACCACAGATACGCAGTATTTT.

V gene TRBV7-2 combines with J gene TRBJ2-1, with 8 nucleotides matching TRBD2. The V and J ends lost 5 bases and 6 bases, in that order; junction bases with no gene match: 9. This CDR3 has 15 amino acids. Germline V CDR1 and CDR2: SGHTA, FQGNSA. The CDR3: CASSARKAGVNEQFF. The CDR3 DNA reads as TGTGCCAGCAGCGCCCGGAAAGCGGGGGTCAATGAGCAGTTCTTC.

The V gene is TRBV19, the J gene TRBJ1-4, with 7 bases aligning to TRBD1. Germline V gene sequence: CDR1 LNHDA, CDR2 SQIVND (reference sequence). J gave up 6 bases and V 6 bases, and 10 bases lay outside the gene matches. This CDR3 contains 15 residues. CDR3 coding DNA: TGTGCCAGTAGAAGATTAGGAGACAGGGATGAAAAACTGTTTTTT. As protein: CASRRLGDRDEKLFF.

This clone came up once. This chain joins TRBV28 and TRBJ1-1; D unresolved. There are 12 residues in the CDR3. Trimming stripped 5 bases from V and 1 base from J, with 5 bases between. Germline V gene data show CDR1 as MDHEN and CDR2 as SYDVKM. The CDR3 sequence is CASSTENTEAFF. DNA of the CDR3: TGTGCCAGCAGTACAGAGAACACTGAAGCTTTCTTT.

The V call is TRBV2, the J call TRBJ1-4; D is possibly TRBD1 (6 bases). The germline V gene has CDR1 SNHLY and CDR2 FYNNEI. V was trimmed by 6 bases and J by 8 bases, leaving 19 bases between them. The CDR3 is 15 amino acids. CDR3 sequence reads: CASRWGYRDDEKLFF. For the CDR3, the DNA is TGTGCCAGCAGATGGGGGTACAGGGACGACGAAAAACTGTTTTTT.

The chain carries TRBV11-2 and TRBJ1-4; TRBD1 matches 8 bases. This CDR3 has 17 amino acids. Germline V gene lookup returns CDR1 SGHAT and CDR2 FQNNGV. V lost 7 bases to trimming and J lost 8 bases; unmatched junction nucleotides: 18. The CDR3 region is CASTLLNETGEKEKLFF. The CDR3 DNA reads TGTGCCAGCACCCTATTAAACGAGACAGGGGAGAAAGAAAAACTGTTTTTT.

This clone showed up just once. This chain connects TRBV3-1 (or the pseudogene TRBV3-2) to TRBJ2-7; 9 bases agree with TRBD1. After removal of 9 bases from V and 6 bases from J, the junction contained 9 bases not matched to a gene. The CDR3 loop spans 13 amino acids. Germline V gene sequence: CDR1 LGHDT, CDR2 YNNKEL (reference sequence). In nucleotides, the CDR3 is TGTGCCAGTGGGACAGGGTGGTTGGGCGAGCAGTACTTC. It yields the protein CASGTGWLGEQYF.

The gene calls are TRBV6-1 and TRBJ2-3; no firm D call. The V end lost 2 bases, the J end lost 0 bases, and 12 bases lay between the germline ends. The CDR3 has 16 amino acids. Germline V CDR1 and CDR2: MNHNS, SASEGT. CDR3 loop: CASSERSSRSTDTQYF. For the CDR3, the DNA is TGTGCCAGCAGTGAACGATCAAGCAGGAGCACAGATACGCAGTATTTT.

The V and J genes are TRBV6-1 and TRBJ1-5; no reliable D call. The CDR3 has 14 amino acids. Trimming took off 1 base at V and 9 bases at J, with 13 bases between the two ends. CDR1 and CDR2 from the germline V gene are MNHNS and SASEGT. CDR3 region: CASSEVSDSRPQHF. In DNA form, the CDR3 reads TGTGCCAGCAGTGAAGTTAGCGACTCTCGGCCCCAGCATTTT.

The rearrangement uses TRBV5-1 and TRBJ2-7; 8 bases map to TRBD1. Germline V gene sequence: CDR1 SGHRS, CDR2 YFSETQ. V was pared by 2 bases and J by 3 bases, with 10 bases of the junction left unmatched. This CDR3 region has 16 residues. The CDR3 reads CASSFAGDRGDYEQYF. In nucleotides, the CDR3 is TGCGCCAGCAGCTTTGCGGGTGACAGGGGCGACTACGAGCAGTACTTC. The full variable domain, in which reference TRBV5-1 and TRBJ2-7 provide the parts outside the CDR3, is KAGVTQTPRYLIKTRGQQVTLSCSPISGHRSVSWYQQTPGQGLQFLFEYFSETQRNKGNFPGRFSGRQFSNSRSEMNVSTLELGDSALYLCASSFAGDRGDYEQYFGPGTRLTVT.

The J gene is TRBJ1-1, the V gene TRBV3-1 (or the pseudogene TRBV3-2); perhaps TRBD1 as D (6 bases). The CDR3 consists of 15 residues. Trimming left V 4 bases short and J 0 bases short, with 12 bases between. CDR1 and CDR2 from the germline V gene are LGHDT and YNNKEL (reference sequence). The CDR3 here is CASSRRTVMNTEAFF. In nucleotides, the CDR3 is TGTGCCAGCAGCCGACGGACAGTCATGAACACTGAAGCTTTCTTT.

Turning to this clone: Other DNA sequences of this sample code for an identical CDR3. The J gene is TRBJ2-1, the V gene TRBV5-1; D is possibly TRBD1 (6 bases). The length of the CDR3 is 13 residues. Germline-derived CDR1 and CDR2 are SGHRS and YFSETQ. V was clipped by 2 bases and J by 3 bases, with 6 bases between them. The CDR3: CASSLQGYNEQFF. CDR3 DNA: TGCGCCAGCAGCTTACAGGGCTACAATGAGCAGTTCTTC.